The present TCR beta chain was sequenced within a study of T cells expressing NK-cell markers. Across the study: Sorted CD3+CD56+NKG2C+, CD3+CD56+NKG2C- and CD3+CD56-NKG2C+ T cells supplied TCR beta repertoires. Study-wide results and limits: There remained a lack of clarity about HCMV specificity of expanded NKG2C+ T cell clones. In roughly six donors, dominant NKG2C+ clonotypes were roughly 1.0-7.0% of CD8+ T cells.

Points on this clonotype: The antigen remains unidentified.

This CDR3 contains 14 residues. Germline lookup yields CDR1 SEHNR and CDR2 FQNEAQ (reference sequence). Researchers built TCR beta cDNA using 5'RACE template switching with UMIs. TCRdb reprocessed the 5' RACE reads; each CDR3 protein has one entry and no DNA is given. Its clone listing holds 300,000 to 500,000 distinct CDR3 sequences. Sequenced: blood T cells: a sorted CD56 or NKG2C T cell subset, CD4+ or CD8+ T cells, or bulk PBMC T cells (not recorded which). The V call is TRBV7-9, the J call TRBJ1-1; TCRdb selects TRBD1, and the lack of DNA leaves this call unchecked. This receptor was identified in a woman in her 50s in good health. The CDR3 sequence is CASRTGPMNTEAFF.